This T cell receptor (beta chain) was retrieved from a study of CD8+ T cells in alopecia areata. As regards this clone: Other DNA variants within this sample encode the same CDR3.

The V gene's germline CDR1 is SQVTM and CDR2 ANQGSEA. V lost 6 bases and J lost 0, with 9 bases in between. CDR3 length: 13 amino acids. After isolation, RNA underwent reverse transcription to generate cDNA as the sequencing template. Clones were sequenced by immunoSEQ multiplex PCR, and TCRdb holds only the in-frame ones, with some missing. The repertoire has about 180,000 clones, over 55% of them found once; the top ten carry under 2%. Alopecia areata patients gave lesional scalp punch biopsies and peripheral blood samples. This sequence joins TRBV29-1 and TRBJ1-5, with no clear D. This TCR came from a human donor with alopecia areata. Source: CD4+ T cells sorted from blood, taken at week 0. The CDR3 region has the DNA TGCAGCGTGACGGAGAATAGCAATCAGCCCCAGCATTTT. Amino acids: CSVTENSNQPQHF.